This TCR beta chain is drawn from a study of shared clonotypes between healthy human individuals. Concerning this clone itself: As yet, its antigen is unknown.

Every donor was a Caucasian adult from Nashville, Tennessee. Assay used: immunoSEQ multiplex PCR; TCRdb lists only in-frame clones, some missing. The sample yields fewer than 1.4 million clones, 75% to 85% seen once. General study findings and limits: The study generally estimated greater richness for naive than memory subsets. It was observed that 5% to 6% of naive CD4 clonotypes were shared across a handful of donors. Generation probabilities were higher for clonotypes shared across all four sorted-subset donors than for unshared ones.

Germline values: CDR1 MNHEY, CDR2 SMNVEV (reference sequence). The CDR3 extends over 15 amino acids. This sequence originates from a man younger than 35 in good health. Some clones in this sample may be carry-over from other donors' samples. The sample comprised memory CD4+ T cells from PBMCs. This sample's subset: CD45RA-negative fraction. The chain uses TRBV27 and TRBJ2-5, with TRBD2 matching over 9 bases. Judging by the DNA end, TRBJ2-7 fits better; the J call may be wrong. The CDR3 protein is CASRPVTSGPYEQYF. CDR3 nucleotide sequence: TGTGCCAGCAGGCCCGTGACTAGCGGACCCTACGAGCAGTACTTC.